Given below is one T cell receptor (beta chain) in context. The sample originates from a study of blood T cell repertoires in COVID-19. Libraries were prepared by immunoSEQ multiplex PCR; TCRdb keeps only in-frame clonotypes and omits some of them. The sample records around 89,000 clones, about 91% being singletons. Sequencing was performed on peripheral blood. This receptor was identified in a man aged 55 to 70 with acute or convalescent COVID-19.

The CDR3 DNA follows: TGTGCCAGCAGCGTAGTGGGGCGGGGGGCGAACAATGAGCAGTTCTTC. Translation: CASSVVGRGANNEQFF. The rearrangement joins TRBV9 to TRBJ2-1; 8 bases are shared with TRBD2. The CDR3 runs to 16 residues. V was pared by 0 bases and J by 5 bases, with 7 bases of the junction left unmatched. CDR1 is SGDLS and CDR2 is YYNGEE in the germline V gene.